This T cell receptor (beta chain) was recovered during a study of blood T cell repertoires in COVID-19. Study context: From T cells, B-cell-depleted T cells, or PBMCs came the material, which was cDNA or gDNA.

The CDR3 runs 13 residues. Per germline, CDR1 MDHEN and CDR2 SYDVKM. V shed 10 bases, J shed 6 bases, and the junction held 6 bases outside the gene matches. Original processing notes: Reference gene primer amplification in the assay estimated nucleated cell counts. Assay: immunoSEQ multiplex PCR; the TCRdb copy retains only in-frame clones and omits some. D and trimming were read from the DNA, whereas the V and J calls and clone size are those reported in that table. Among tens of thousands of clones listed, roughly nine tenths were seen once. The source of this sequence is a woman of 80 years or more with acute or convalescent COVID-19. The sequenced material came from peripheral blood. This chain joins TRBV28 and TRBJ1-5; TRBD1 matches at 10 bases. The DNA for the CDR3 is TGTGCCACCGGGACAGGGGTGGGTCAGCCCCAGCATTTT. Protein product: CATGTGVGQPQHF. The full variable domain, rest sourced from reference TRBV28 and TRBJ1-5, is DVKVTQSSRYLVKRTGEKVFLECVQDMDHENMFWYRQDPGLGLRLIYFSYDVKMKEKGDIPEGYSVSREKKERFSLILESASTNQTSMYLCATGTGVGQPQHFGDGTRLSIL.